This TCR beta chain was profiled in a study of blood T cell repertoires in COVID-19. Study-wide background: T cells, B-cell-depleted T cells, or PBMCs supplied cDNA or gDNA.

The CDR3 length is 15 residues. Per the germline V gene, CDR1 is SNHLY and CDR2 is FYNNEI. J lost 6 bases, V lost 4 bases, and 5 bases had no gene match. Authors' methods: Estimation of nucleated cell counts was performed using reference gene primer amplification. Some clones are missing from TCRdb's copy, which holds only in-frame ones; the method was immunoSEQ multiplex PCR. Clonal size and the V and J genes are those of that table, whereas D and trimming came from the DNA. The table includes roughly 250,000 clones, around 89% detected once. The chain carries TRBV2 and TRBJ2-3; 12 bases match TRBD2. The TCR was taken from a man aged 30 to 39 with acute or convalescent COVID-19. The sequenced material came from peripheral blood. CDR3 sequence: CASSVLAGGGDTQYF. The CDR3 bases are TGTGCCAGCAGTGTCCTAGCGGGGGGGGGCGATACGCAGTATTTT.